This T cell receptor (beta chain) came from a study of T-cell reconstitution after alpha-beta-depleted transplantation in children. Unique molecular identifiers were used to barcode this TCRbeta library. TCRdb used MiXCR to reprocess the PCR reads, holding one entry per CDR3 protein. The sample yields fewer than 120,000 distinct CDR3 sequences, under 13% seen once. Germline CDR1 reads SGHTA; CDR2 reads FQGNSA. V lost 5 bases to trimming and J lost 0 bases; unmatched junction nucleotides: 4. The CDR3 has 14 residues. This clonotype was observed many times. This sequence joins TRBV7-2 and TRBJ2-7, with 7 bases matching TRBD1. The source was PBMCs from the stem cell graft donor, collected from the stem cell graft. This TCR derives from a human donor who donated a stem cell graft to a child with acute lymphoblastic leukemia. CDR3 DNA: TGTGCCAGCAGCAAACAGGGGAACTCCTACGAGCAGTACTTC. Translated: CASSKQGNSYEQYF.